What follows are 30 T cell receptor beta chains derived from one specimen sequenced in a study of early T cells in non-severe SARS-CoV-2 infection. TCRdb fed the 5' RACE reads into MiXCR, producing one record per CDR3 protein. This sample yields tens of thousands of distinct CDR3 sequences, of which roughly 9.9% are seen a single time; less than 15% belongs to the top ten. The specimen sequenced was whole blood. The receptors stem from an adult who was a healthcare worker with PCR-confirmed SARS-CoV-2 infection or an uninfected control (not recorded which).

Only a few counts were recorded for this clonotype. The chain carries TRBV29-1 and TRBJ2-5; D gene unclear. CDR1 and CDR2 (germline): SQVTM, ANQGSEA. The CDR3 has 11 residues. Trimming took off 7 bases at V and 5 bases at J, with 11 bases between the two ends. Written as DNA, the CDR3 is TGCAGCGCTAGAACAGAGGAGACCCAGTACTTC. Its translation: CSARTEETQYF.

This clonotype was seen repeatedly, ten times or more. The J gene is TRBJ2-5, the V gene TRBV20-1; 9 nucleotides match TRBD1. This CDR3 spans 13 amino acids. Germline V gene sequence: CDR1 DFQATT, CDR2 SNEGSKA (reference sequence). The CDR3 loop is CSAAQGAGETQYF. The CDR3 bases are TGCAGCGCAGCACAGGGGGCCGGAGAGACCCAGTACTTC.

The V gene is TRBV30, the J gene TRBJ1-3; D possibly corresponds to TRBD1 (5 bases). CDR3 length equals 13 residues. The germline V gene encodes CDR1 GTSNPN and CDR2 SVGIG (reference sequence). V dropped 3 bases and J dropped 1 base, with 7 bases sitting between them. The CDR3: CAWSRVSGNTIYF. As DNA, the CDR3 is TGTGCCTGGAGCAGGGTATCTGGAAACACCATATATTTT. Using reference TRBV30 and TRBJ1-3 for the parts outside the CDR3, the full variable domain is SQTIHQWPATLVQPVGSPLSLECTVEGTSNPNLYWYRQAAGRGLQLLFYSVGIGQISSEVPQNLSASRPQDRQFILSSKKLLLSDSGFYLCAWSRVSGNTIYFGEGSWLTVV.

The genes are TRBV11-2 and TRBJ2-3; TRBD1 might be the D (6 bases). Trimming pared 7 bases from V and 1 base from J, leaving 18 bases between. Germline CDR1 reads SGHAT; CDR2 reads FQNNGV. The CDR3 totals 16 residues. The CDR3 loop reads CASTGWTEGRTDTQYF. CDR3 coding DNA: TGTGCCAGCACCGGATGGACAGAGGGTCGCACAGATACGCAGTATTTT.

This clonotype was observed many times. V is TRBV30 and J is TRBJ2-7; the match to TRBD2 covers 8 bases. Unmatched junction bases numbered 11, after V lost 4 bases and J lost 3 bases. This CDR3 contains 15 residues. Looked up from germline, CDR1 is GTSNPN and CDR2 is SVGIG (reference sequence). The CDR3 region has the DNA TGTGCCTGGACCCAAAGGACTAGCTACGTCTACGAGCAGTACTTC. Protein: CAWTQRTSYVYEQYF.

CDR3: CASSFTGQNTDTQYF. CDR3 in DNA: TGTGCCAGCAGTTTTACGGGACAGAACACAGATACGCAGTATTTT. The chain couples TRBV12-3 or TRBV12-4 to TRBJ2-3; TRBD1 matches 7 bases. V shed 3 bases and J 2 bases; nucleotides not matched to a gene: 5. This CDR3 region has 15 residues.

This clonotype was found many times. This chain links TRBV9 with TRBJ2-3, with D possibly TRBD1 on 6 matching bases. CDR1 is SGDLS and CDR2 is YYNGEE in the germline V gene. V was cut by 3 bases and J by 10 bases, with 12 bases left in between. The CDR3 is 12 amino acids. CDR3 in amino acids: CASSAGQRAQYF. CDR3 nucleotides: TGTGCCAGCAGCGCCGGACAGAGGGCGCAGTATTTT.

This clonotype was counted at least ten times. The gene calls are TRBV5-1 and TRBJ2-3; D is undetermined. V was shortened by 4 bases and J by 2 bases, with 5 bases between the two germline ends. Germline V gene lookup returns CDR1 SGHRS and CDR2 YFSETQ. The CDR3 has 12 residues. This CDR3 reads CASSPPTDTQYF. CDR3 nucleotides: TGCGCCAGCAGCCCACCCACAGATACGCAGTATTTT.

The sample holds many counts of this clonotype. V and J are TRBV29-1 and TRBJ2-2, with 9 bases that match TRBD1. V shed 7 bases and J 5 bases; nucleotides not matched to a gene: 5. The V gene's germline CDR1 is SQVTM and CDR2 ANQGSEA. The CDR3 spans 13 residues. CDR3 DNA: TGCAGCGCGGGACAGGGTAATACCGGGGAGCTGTTTTTT. This translates into CSAGQGNTGELFF.

In this sample, this clonotype turned up many times. The J gene is TRBJ2-3, the V gene TRBV14; D ambiguous. Germline V lookup: CDR1 SGHDN, CDR2 FVKESK. The germline V and J ends were trimmed by 1 base and 4 bases, with 9 bases remaining between them. This CDR3 comprises 14 residues. This CDR3 is CASSQVWQPDTQYF. The CDR3 DNA reads as TGTGCCAGCAGCCAAGTGTGGCAACCAGATACGCAGTATTTT.

This chain joins TRBV29-1 and TRBJ2-7; 7 bases agree with TRBD1. The J segment lost 3 bases and the V segment lost 7 bases, leaving 6 bases of the junction unmatched. CDR3 length: 12 residues. Per the germline V gene, CDR1 is SQVTM and CDR2 is ANQGSEA. This CDR3 is CSGGDSIYEQYF. As DNA, the CDR3 is TGCAGCGGAGGGGACAGTATCTACGAGCAGTACTTC.

The chain joins TRBV5-6 to TRBJ2-5; 10 bases align to TRBD2. V dropped 5 bases and J dropped 5; count of bases not matched to a gene: 15. The CDR3 has 17 residues. CDR1 and CDR2 from the germline V gene are SGHDT and YYEEEE. CDR3 DNA sequence: TGTGCCAGCAGTTACCTAGCGGGGGCGCAGGGCGGCGAGACCCAGTACTTC. This codes for CASSYLAGAQGGETQYF.

V usage is TRBV6-1 and J usage is TRBJ1-6; D call uncertain. The length of the CDR3 is 12 residues. Per germline, CDR1 MNHNS and CDR2 SASEGT. V lost 7 bases, J lost 11 bases, and 12 bases lay in between. This chain's CDR3 is CASMKTGTPLHF. The CDR3 bases are TGTGCCAGCATGAAAACCGGGACACCCCTCCACTTT.

This clonotype was picked up many times. CDR3 protein: CSARGTGRLANYGYTF. Written as DNA, the CDR3 is TGCAGTGCTAGAGGGACAGGGAGGCTAGCTAACTATGGCTACACCTTC. This chain uses TRBV20-1 with TRBJ1-2; 8 bases are a match to TRBD1. V dropped 1 base and J dropped 0; count of bases not matched to a gene: 7. This CDR3 is built from 16 residues. CDR1 is DFQATT and CDR2 is SNEGSKA in the germline V gene (reference sequence).

There are a few counts of this clonotype. This sequence joins TRBV12-3 or TRBV12-4 and TRBJ1-2; 9 bases agree with TRBD1. V dropped 5 bases and J dropped 1; count of bases not matched to a gene: 11. The CDR3 runs 17 residues. CDR3 in amino acids: CASSPGTGRLSNYGYTF. The DNA for the CDR3 is TGTGCCAGCAGTCCCGGGACAGGGAGACTTAGTAACTATGGCTACACCTTC.

Ten or more counts support this clonotype. The chain combines TRBV3-1 with TRBJ2-7; unclear D gene. The V end lost 3 bases, the J end lost 4 bases, and 4 bases lay between the germline ends. This CDR3 spans 11 amino acids. Germline loops: CDR1 LGHDT, CDR2 YNNKEL (reference sequence). The CDR3 region is CASSQRYEQYF. As DNA, the CDR3 is TGTGCCAGCAGCCAGCGGTACGAGCAGTACTTC.

On this clonotype: A clone one base away is much larger, so this may be a read error. V is TRBV10-3 and J is TRBJ2-1; 10 bases map to TRBD2. Germline CDR1 ENHRY, CDR2 SYGVKD. The CDR3 is 14 amino acids. This chain's CDR3 is CVITPSGGYNEQFF. The CDR3 region has the DNA TGTGTCATCACCCCTAGCGGGGGATACAATGAGCAGTTCTTC.

The chain couples TRBV27 to TRBJ1-2, with no clear D. Deletions cut 4 bases from V and 2 bases from J, with 20 bases between. Germline loops: CDR1 MNHEY, CDR2 SMNVEV (reference sequence). The CDR3 spans 17 residues. The CDR3 region has the DNA TGTGCCAGCAGTTCCTCCAAAGACACCTCCTGGAACTATGGCTACACCTTC. It is translated as CASSSSKDTSWNYGYTF.

Many counts were recorded for this clonotype. The J gene is TRBJ1-3, the V gene TRBV6-1, with 10 bases matching TRBD1. Per the germline V gene, CDR1 is MNHNS and CDR2 is SASEGT. This CDR3 has 18 residues. V trimming: 5 bases; J trimming: 4 bases; junction bases outside the gene matches: 14. DNA for the CDR3: TGTGCCAGCAGTCCAACCCGGCAGACAGGGGGCGACGGAAACACCATATATTTT. Protein product: CASSPTRQTGGDGNTIYF.

This clonotype was found many times. The rearrangement joins TRBV6-4 to TRBJ1-2; TRBD1 aligns across 7 bases. With 3 bases clipped from V and 7 bases from J, the junction kept 11 bases outside the gene matches. Germline V gene sequence: CDR1 MRHNA, CDR2 SNTAGT. The CDR3 length is 15 residues. The CDR3 protein is CASSELGGQSTGYTF. The CDR3 bases are TGTGCCAGCAGTGAACTCGGGGGACAGTCTACTGGCTACACCTTC.

This clonotype was detected many times. The chain combines TRBV4-1 with TRBJ2-1, with D unclear. The CDR3 consists of 15 residues. V was clipped by 3 bases and J by 5 bases, with 14 bases between them. Germline-derived CDR1 and CDR2 are MGHRA and YSYEKL. This chain's CDR3 is CASSQAQVVDNEQFF. The CDR3 nucleotides read TGCGCCAGCAGCCAGGCCCAGGTTGTGGACAATGAGCAGTTCTTC.

Turning to this clonotype: This could be a read error, since a much larger clone is one nucleotide away. CDR3 amino acids: CSAGTETETQYF. CDR3 bases: TGCAGCGCCGGGACAGAGACAGAAACGCAGTATTTT. V gene TRBV29-1 combines with J gene TRBJ2-3; 7 positions agree with TRBD1. The CDR3 sequence is 12 residues long. Germline V gene sequence: CDR1 SQVTM, CDR2 ANQGSEA.

This clonotype was seen a few times. The gene calls are TRBV6-5 and TRBJ2-7, with 7 nucleotides matching TRBD1. Unmatched junction bases numbered 11, after V lost 6 bases and J lost 0 bases. The CDR3 consists of 16 residues. From germline, CDR1 is MNHEY and CDR2 SVGAGI. CDR3 amino acids: CASRRLGQDRSYEQYF. CDR3 bases: TGTGCCAGCAGGCGACTTGGACAGGACCGCTCCTACGAGCAGTACTTC.

The chain couples TRBV2 to TRBJ2-3; D unresolved. With 3 bases removed from V and 6 bases from J, the gap between germline ends came to 4 bases. CDR3 size: 11 residues. Germline loops: CDR1 SNHLY, CDR2 FYNNEI. CDR3 region: CASSERDTQYF. Here the CDR3 DNA reads TGTGCCAGCAGTGAGAGGGATACGCAGTATTTT. Based on the CDR3 plus reference TRBV2 and TRBJ2-3, the full variable domain is EPEVTQTPSHQVTQMGQEVILRCVPISNHLYFYWYRQILGQKVEFLVSFYNNEISEKSEIFDDQFSVERPDGSNFTLKIRSTKLEDSAMYFCASSERDTQYFGPGTRLTVL.

In this sample, this clonotype turned up a few times. V and J are TRBV19 and TRBJ2-6; 7 bases match TRBD2. This CDR3 contains 15 residues. V lost 6 bases, J lost 2 bases, and 4 bases stayed unmatched. Germline V gives CDR1 LNHDA, CDR2 SQIVND (reference sequence). The CDR3 DNA sequence: TGTGCCAGTAGACCCGGGAGGCCTGGGGCCAACGTCCTGACTTTC. Translating it yields CASRPGRPGANVLTF.

This clonotype was seen many times. The CDR3 loop reads CASRLLERQLYSYEQYF. Here the CDR3 DNA reads TGTGCAAGTCGCTTATTGGAGCGACAGCTATACTCCTACGAGCAGTACTTC. The chain is built from TRBV12-2 and TRBJ2-7; the table's D call, TRBD1, was not checked against the DNA. TRBV12-2 is an annotated pseudogene. There are 17 residues in the CDR3.

This clonotype was counted many times. This chain joins TRBV4-3 and TRBJ1-2, with TRBD1 as a possible D gene (5 bases). The CDR3 is 16 amino acids. Trimming cost V 1 base and J 6 bases, with 18 bases left between them. Germline assignment: CDR1 LGHNA and CDR2 YSLEER. The CDR3 reads CASSQAAGTPGDGYTF. The CDR3 nucleotides are TGCGCCAGCAGCCAAGCCGCCGGGACGCCGGGGGATGGCTACACCTTC.

This clonotype was counted ten times or more. V and J are TRBV2 and TRBJ2-2; TRBD1 agrees at 8 bases. J was trimmed by 6 bases and V by 6 bases; bases with no gene match: 9. Germline CDR1 SNHLY, CDR2 FYNNEI. This CDR3 region has 15 residues. The CDR3 DNA is TGTGCCAGCAGAGCGGACAGGGTTGGGTCCGGGGAGCTGTTTTTT. Protein: CASRADRVGSGELFF.

This clonotype was observed once. The chain employs TRBV6-5 and TRBJ1-1; D possibly corresponds to TRBD1 (5 bases). CDR1 is MNHEY and CDR2 is SVGAGI in the germline V gene. The CDR3 is made up of 15 amino acids. The V and J ends lost 6 bases and 1 base respectively, with 15 bases between them. CDR3 nucleotides: TGTGCCAGCAGCCCGACGGGCAGGGCGAACACTGAAGCTTTCTTT. Residues: CASSPTGRANTEAFF.

This clonotype was seen repeatedly, ten times or more. The CDR3 DNA follows: TGTGCCAGCAGCTTAGAAGCGGGGGCCGGGCTTCAGTACTTC. This gives the protein CASSLEAGAGLQYF. This chain connects TRBV7-9 to TRBJ2-4; TRBD2 matches 8 bases. The CDR3 has 14 amino acids. Germline lookup yields CDR1 SEHNR and CDR2 FQNEAQ (reference sequence). V lost 1 base and J lost 11; bases outside the gene matches: 7.